The 8 T cell receptor beta chains reported below all come from one sample, sequenced in a study of PD-L1 blockade in urothelial cancer. The time point denotes: peripheral blood 6 weeks after treatment start. Data came from immunoSEQ multiplex PCR; TCRdb stores just in-frame clones and leaves some out. The sample contains 120,000 or so clones, 86% of which appear only once. Source: PBMCs, taken around atezolizumab (anti-PD-L1) treatment. These receptors were taken from a man aged 45-65 years with urothelial cancer.

Worth noting for this clone: Other DNA sequences in the same sample also yield this CDR3. The chain carries TRBV27 and TRBJ1-1; D might be TRBD1 (5 bases). V was shortened by 3 bases and J by 1 base, with 6 bases between the two germline ends. The CDR3 runs to 13 residues. CDR1 and CDR2 from the germline V gene are MNHEY and SMNVEV (reference sequence). CDR3 residues: CASSLGGNTEAFF. CDR3 DNA: TGTGCCAGCAGTTTGGGGGGGAACACTGAAGCTTTCTTT.

The chain uses TRBV6-1 and TRBJ2-1; D may be TRBD1 (6 bases). This CDR3 contains 13 residues. The germline V and J ends were trimmed by 2 bases and 8 bases, with 10 bases remaining between them. Germline CDR1 is MNHNS and CDR2 is SASEGT. Here the CDR3 reads CASSEFTGHEQFF. In nucleotides, the CDR3 is TGTGCCAGCAGTGAATTCACAGGGCATGAGCAGTTCTTC.

This chain uses TRBV5-1 with TRBJ2-2; a possible D gene is TRBD2 (5 bases). Trimming stripped 6 bases from V and 4 bases from J, with 10 bases between. This CDR3 comprises 13 residues. Germline loops: CDR1 SGHRS, CDR2 YFSETQ. The CDR3 DNA reads as TGCGCCAGCAACGGGATGGGCACCGGGGAGCTGTTTTTT. Translating it yields CASNGMGTGELFF. Full variable domain (missing parts from reference TRBV5-1 and TRBJ2-2): KAGVTQTPRYLIKTRGQQVTLSCSPISGHRSVSWYQQTPGQGLQFLFEYFSETQRNKGNFPGRFSGRQFSNSRSEMNVSTLELGDSALYLCASNGMGTGELFFGEGSRLTVL.

In the case of this clone: The junction and the germline gene differ at one end; a read error may be behind it. The J gene is TRBJ1-1, the V gene TRBV7-7; D unresolved. The CDR3 runs to 11 residues. In germline, CDR1 is SSHAT, CDR2 FNYEAQ (reference sequence). The DNA of the CDR3 is TGTGCTAGCAGCTTCTGGCCTGAAGCTTTCTTT. Translating it yields CASSFWPEAFF.

The sample holds one count of this clone. This chain links TRBV10-3 with TRBJ2-3, with a weak D call TRBD1 (5 bases). V was pared by 0 bases and J by 4 bases, with 14 bases between. This CDR3 region has 16 residues. Germline CDR1 reads ENHRY; CDR2 reads SYGVKD. The CDR3 nucleotides are TGTGCCATCAGTGAGTCGGGGCAGCTAAACCCAGATACGCAGTATTTT. It encodes CAISESGQLNPDTQYF.

This chain joins TRBV6-1 and TRBJ2-7; D might be TRBD1 (6 bases). Germline V gene data show CDR1 as MNHNS and CDR2 as SASEGT. The V gene lost 6 bases and the J gene lost 2 bases, with 14 bases spanning the gap. This CDR3 is built from 14 residues. The CDR3 nucleotides are TGTGCCAGCAGGGCAGGGGAAAAAGCCTACGAGCAGTACTTC. Its translation: CASRAGEKAYEQYF.

The chain joins TRBV18 to TRBJ2-1; TRBD1 aligns across 10 bases. CDR1 is KGHSH and CDR2 is LQKENI in the germline V gene. V lost 4 bases, J lost 1 base, and 1 base stayed unmatched. The CDR3 is 15 residues long. The DNA of the CDR3 is TGTGCCAGCTCACGGGACAGGGGATCCTACAATGAGCAGTTCTTC. Amino acid sequence: CASSRDRGSYNEQFF.

The chain joins TRBV19 to TRBJ2-7; 7 bases map to TRBD2. V lost 3 bases and J lost 6; bases outside the gene matches: 26. The CDR3 is 20 amino acids. CDR1 and CDR2 from the germline V gene are LNHDA and SQIVND (reference sequence). The CDR3 nucleotides are TGTGCCAGTAGTATGAGAGTCCAGCGGATCCAGCGGGACGGATGGTTCGAGCAGTACTTC. Translated, it gives CASSMRVQRIQRDGWFEQYF.